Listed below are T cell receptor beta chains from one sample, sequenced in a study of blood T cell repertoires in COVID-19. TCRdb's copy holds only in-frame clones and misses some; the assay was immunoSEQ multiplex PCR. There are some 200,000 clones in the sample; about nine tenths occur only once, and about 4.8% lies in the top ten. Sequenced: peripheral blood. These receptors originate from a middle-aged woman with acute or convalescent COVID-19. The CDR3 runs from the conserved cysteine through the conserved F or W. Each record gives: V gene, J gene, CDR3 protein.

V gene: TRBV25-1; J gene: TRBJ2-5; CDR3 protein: CASSGLRRGQETQYF
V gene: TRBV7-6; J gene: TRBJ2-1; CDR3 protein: CASSSTEGSYNEQFF
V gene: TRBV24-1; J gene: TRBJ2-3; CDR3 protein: CATSDSGGRDTQYF
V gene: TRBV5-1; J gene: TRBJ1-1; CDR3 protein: CASSLQGGGTEAFF
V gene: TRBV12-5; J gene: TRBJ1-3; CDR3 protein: CASGPTVSGNTIYF
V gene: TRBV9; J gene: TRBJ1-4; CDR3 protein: CASSARAGAYNEKLFF
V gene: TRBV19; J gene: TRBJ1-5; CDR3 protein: CASRQGGSNQPQHF
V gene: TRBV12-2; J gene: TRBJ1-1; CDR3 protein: CASRGPGQKRGTEAFF
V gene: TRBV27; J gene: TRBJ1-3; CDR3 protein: CASSSRPTPGSGNTIYF
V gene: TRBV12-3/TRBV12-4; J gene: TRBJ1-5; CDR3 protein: CASTQGRNQPQHF
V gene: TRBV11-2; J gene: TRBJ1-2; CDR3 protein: CASSLDQGPVYGYTF
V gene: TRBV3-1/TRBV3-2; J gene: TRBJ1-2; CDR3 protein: CASSQTTGQGWDGYTF
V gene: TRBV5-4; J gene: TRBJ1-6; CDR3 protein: CASSTLTGRLNSPLHF
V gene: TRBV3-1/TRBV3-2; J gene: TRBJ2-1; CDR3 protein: CASLGTSGVNEQFF
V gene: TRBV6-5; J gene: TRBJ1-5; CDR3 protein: CASIISASGQPQHF
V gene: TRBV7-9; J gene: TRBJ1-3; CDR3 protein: CASSTPATGNTIYF
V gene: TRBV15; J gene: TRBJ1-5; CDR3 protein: CATSTGTGEDRNQPQHF
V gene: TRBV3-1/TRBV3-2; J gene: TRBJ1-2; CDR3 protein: CASSPEGGAWGGYTF
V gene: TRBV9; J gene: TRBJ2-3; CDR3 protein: CASSVLSGGAMDTQYF
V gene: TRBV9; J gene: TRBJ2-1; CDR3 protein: CASSDKTSGDHNEQFF
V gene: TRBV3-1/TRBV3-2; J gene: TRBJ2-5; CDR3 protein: CASSQAVLGQETQYF
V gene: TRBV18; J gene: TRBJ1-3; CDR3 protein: CASSPNAGWTSGNTIYF
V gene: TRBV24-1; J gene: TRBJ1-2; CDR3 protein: CATSAGGNYGYTF
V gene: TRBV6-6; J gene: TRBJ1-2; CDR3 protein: CASSYKQARDYGYTF
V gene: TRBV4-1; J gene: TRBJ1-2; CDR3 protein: CASSQDPGDRLTGYTF
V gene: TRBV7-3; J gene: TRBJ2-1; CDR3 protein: CASSPGGPESYNEQFF
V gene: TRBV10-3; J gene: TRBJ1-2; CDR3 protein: CAISESRGIYGYTF
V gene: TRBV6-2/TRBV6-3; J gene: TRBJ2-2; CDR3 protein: CASSPRRPPHTGELFF
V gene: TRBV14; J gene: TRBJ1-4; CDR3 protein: CASSPRRANKEKLFF
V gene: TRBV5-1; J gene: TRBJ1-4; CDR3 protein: CASSSSGDPNEKLFF
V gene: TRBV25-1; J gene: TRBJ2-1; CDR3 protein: CASSEGNERGGYEQFF
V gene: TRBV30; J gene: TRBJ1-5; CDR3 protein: CAWSRRGRISNQPQHF
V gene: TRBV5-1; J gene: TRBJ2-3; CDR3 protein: CASSLFGGSSTDTQYF
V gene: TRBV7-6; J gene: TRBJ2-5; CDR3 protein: CASRGSGAQMGTQYF
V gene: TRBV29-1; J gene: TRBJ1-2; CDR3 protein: CSVRGQSNYGYTF
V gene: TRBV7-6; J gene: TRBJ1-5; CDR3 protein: CASSLVEGGNQPQHF
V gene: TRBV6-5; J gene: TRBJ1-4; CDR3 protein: CASSYINNPGSKLFF
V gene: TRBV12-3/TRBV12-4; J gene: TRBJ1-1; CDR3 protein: CASSLENRKAFF
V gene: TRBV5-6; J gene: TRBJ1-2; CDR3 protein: CASSVPGQLFNYGYTF
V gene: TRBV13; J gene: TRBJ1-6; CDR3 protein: CASSSRTGGKGSPLHF
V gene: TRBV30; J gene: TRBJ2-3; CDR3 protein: CAWSHTDTQYF
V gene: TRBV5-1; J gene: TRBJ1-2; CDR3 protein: CASSLAGREYGYTF
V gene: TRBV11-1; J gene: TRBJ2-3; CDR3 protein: CASTPNQGGTDTQYF
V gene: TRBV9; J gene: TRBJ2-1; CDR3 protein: CASTSGGTEQFF
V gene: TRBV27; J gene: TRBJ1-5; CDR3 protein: CASSLSGGGAGVLDQPQHF
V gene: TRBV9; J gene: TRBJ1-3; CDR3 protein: CASSVGGGSGNTIYF
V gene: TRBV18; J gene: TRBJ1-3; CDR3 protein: CASSPNRSVGNTIYF
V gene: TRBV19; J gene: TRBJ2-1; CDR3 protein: CASSIGASGGTYNEQFF
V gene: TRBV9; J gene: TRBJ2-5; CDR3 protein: CASSGNSRDYAQETQYF
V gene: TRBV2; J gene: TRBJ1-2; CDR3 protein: CASSPRERSYGYTF